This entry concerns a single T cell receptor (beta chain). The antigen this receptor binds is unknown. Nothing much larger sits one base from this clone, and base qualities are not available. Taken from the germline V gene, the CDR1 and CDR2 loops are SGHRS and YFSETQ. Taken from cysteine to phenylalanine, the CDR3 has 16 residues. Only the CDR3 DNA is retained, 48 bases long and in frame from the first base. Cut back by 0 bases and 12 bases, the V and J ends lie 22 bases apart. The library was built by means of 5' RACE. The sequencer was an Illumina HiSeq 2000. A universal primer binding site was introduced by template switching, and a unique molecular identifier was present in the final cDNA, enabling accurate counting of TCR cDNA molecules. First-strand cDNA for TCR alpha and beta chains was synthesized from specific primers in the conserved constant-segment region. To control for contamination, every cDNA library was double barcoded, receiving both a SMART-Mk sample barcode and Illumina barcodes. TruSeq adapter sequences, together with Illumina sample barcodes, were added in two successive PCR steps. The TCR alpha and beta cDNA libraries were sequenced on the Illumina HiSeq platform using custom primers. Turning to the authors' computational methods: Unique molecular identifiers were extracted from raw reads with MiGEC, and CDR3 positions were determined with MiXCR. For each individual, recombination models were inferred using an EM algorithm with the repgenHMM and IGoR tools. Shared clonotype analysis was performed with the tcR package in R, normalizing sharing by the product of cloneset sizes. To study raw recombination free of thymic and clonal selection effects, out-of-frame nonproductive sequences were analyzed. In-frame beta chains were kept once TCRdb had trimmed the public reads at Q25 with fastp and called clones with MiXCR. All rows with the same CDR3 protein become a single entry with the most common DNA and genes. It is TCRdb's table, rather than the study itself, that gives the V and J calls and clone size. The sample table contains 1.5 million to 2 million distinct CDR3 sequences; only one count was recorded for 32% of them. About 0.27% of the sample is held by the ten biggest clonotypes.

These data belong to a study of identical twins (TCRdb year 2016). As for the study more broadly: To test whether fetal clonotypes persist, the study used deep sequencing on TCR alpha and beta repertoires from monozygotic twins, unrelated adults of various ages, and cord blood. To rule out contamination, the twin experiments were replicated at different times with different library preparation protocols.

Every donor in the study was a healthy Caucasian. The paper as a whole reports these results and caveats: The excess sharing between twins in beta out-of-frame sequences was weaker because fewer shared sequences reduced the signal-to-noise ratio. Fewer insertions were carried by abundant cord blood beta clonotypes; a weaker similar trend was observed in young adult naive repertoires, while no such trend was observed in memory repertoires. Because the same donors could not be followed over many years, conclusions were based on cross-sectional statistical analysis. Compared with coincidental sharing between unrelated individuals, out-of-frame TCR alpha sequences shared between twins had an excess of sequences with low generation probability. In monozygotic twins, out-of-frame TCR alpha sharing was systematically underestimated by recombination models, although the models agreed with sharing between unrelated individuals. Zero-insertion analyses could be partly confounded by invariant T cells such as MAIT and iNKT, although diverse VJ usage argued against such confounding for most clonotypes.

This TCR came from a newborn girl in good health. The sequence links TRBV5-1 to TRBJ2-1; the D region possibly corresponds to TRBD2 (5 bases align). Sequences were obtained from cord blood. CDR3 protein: CASSLVGLERTDTQFF. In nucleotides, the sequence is TGCGCCAGCAGCTTGGTAGGACTGGAACGCACAGATACGCAGTTCTTC.